This T cell receptor beta chain was documented in a study of vaccination and CD4 T cells after COVID-19. Stated treatment: roughly nine-day PBMC culture with coronavirus spike peptide pools or control peptides (ViraFEST assay). ViraFEST relied on peptide pools to expand antigen-specific T cells; the TCRs were sequenced afterward. Germline loops: CDR1 KGHDR, CDR2 SFDVKD. Trimming took 4 bases from V and 11 from J; bases not matched to a gene: 6. This CDR3 is built from 12 residues. Oncomine TCR Beta short-read sequencing was applied to DNA from cultured CD4+ T cells. Researchers extracted genomic DNA from CD4+ T cells that had been cultured. TCRdb ran MiXCR on the PCR reads and lists one entry per CDR3 protein. The sample has more than 15,000 distinct CDR3 sequences, roughly 40% seen once. For this clonotype: The antigen is undetermined.

Sequenced: CD4+ T cells from blood, cultured in vitro. The receptor comes from a human donor who had recovered from COVID-19. This chain links TRBV24-1 with TRBJ1-1; 7 bases fit TRBD1. CDR3 residues: CATSDRDRAAFF. DNA for the CDR3: TGTGCCACCAGTGACCGAGACAGGGCGGCTTTCTTT.